The T cell receptor (beta chain) described here comes from a study of T cell responses to AZD1222 COVID-19 vaccine. The study's findings and limits: Most donors were white British, females outnumbered males, and clonal diversity was possibly underestimated.

Comment on this clone: No antigen is known for it.

Profiled with immunoSEQ multiplex PCR; TCRdb holds only in-frame clones, not every one. The sample has 120,000 or so clones, roughly 84% seen once; the top ten hold over 25%. CDR1 and CDR2 from the germline V gene are SGHRS and YFSETQ. The CDR3 contains 14 residues. Between the trimmed V and J ends, which lost 0 bases and 4 bases, there was a span of 7 bases. This chain links TRBV5-1 with TRBJ1-4; D not resolved. Specimen: peripheral blood, collected 28 days after the second AZD1222 dose. The sequence was collected from an adult who received the AZD1222 COVID-19 vaccine. The DNA of the CDR3 is TGCGCCAGCAGCTTGGAACCAAGTAATGAAAAACTGTTTTTT. It encodes CASSLEPSNEKLFF. Based on the CDR3 plus reference TRBV5-1 and TRBJ1-4, the full variable domain is KAGVTQTPRYLIKTRGQQVTLSCSPISGHRSVSWYQQTPGQGLQFLFEYFSETQRNKGNFPGRFSGRQFSNSRSEMNVSTLELGDSALYLCASSLEPSNEKLFFGSGTQLSVL.